The 26 T cell receptor beta chains given below trace back to one sample, sequenced in a study of T cell responses to AZD1222 COVID-19 vaccine. Libraries were prepared by immunoSEQ multiplex PCR; TCRdb keeps only in-frame clonotypes and omits some of them. Of about 120,000 clones in the sample, around 80% were seen once. The material sequenced was peripheral blood, taken on day 0 of AZD1222 vaccination. All receptors come from an adult in good health.

The rearrangement joins TRBV19 to TRBJ1-2; 8 nucleotides align to TRBD1. Germline CDR1 LNHDA, CDR2 SQIVND (reference sequence). After removal of 2 bases from V and 11 bases from J, the junction contained 10 bases not matched to a gene. The CDR3 is 14 residues long. CDR3 protein: CASSITAGGYRYTF. CDR3 coding DNA: TGTGCCAGTAGTATAACCGCAGGGGGCTATCGGTACACCTTC.

The chain joins TRBV28 to TRBJ1-4, with D tentatively TRBD1 (6 bases). Trimming stripped 4 bases from V and 4 bases from J, with 13 bases between. The CDR3 contains 15 residues. Germline V gene lookup returns CDR1 MDHEN and CDR2 SYDVKM. DNA of the CDR3: TGTGCCAGCAGTTCACCCCGACAGGTTAATGAAAAACTGTTTTTT. Protein product: CASSSPRQVNEKLFF.

This clone was picked up a small number of times. This rearrangement joins TRBV19 to TRBJ1-4; the D is unclear. The V end was cut by 6 bases, the J end by 0 bases, with 14 bases between. This CDR3 has 16 amino acids. The germline V gene encodes CDR1 LNHDA and CDR2 SQIVND (reference sequence). Written as DNA, the CDR3 is TGTGCCAGTAGAGGTACGCCGAGTGCAACTAATGAAAAACTGTTTTTT. It codes for CASRGTPSATNEKLFF.

The chain joins TRBV4-3 to TRBJ1-6, with D tentatively TRBD1 (6 bases). The CDR3 loop spans 14 amino acids. From germline, CDR1 is LGHNA and CDR2 YSLEER. Trimming removed 5 bases at V and 6 bases at J, with 11 bases between. For the CDR3, the DNA is TGCGCCAGCAGCTTACAGGGAGTTAATTCACCCCTCCACTTT. Amino acid sequence: CASSLQGVNSPLHF.

V and J are TRBV24-1 and TRBJ2-3, with D perhaps matching TRBD1 or TRBD2 (5 bases each). With 0 bases removed from V and 2 bases from J, the gap between germline ends came to 14 bases. Germline V CDR1 and CDR2: KGHDR, SFDVKD. The CDR3 covers 17 residues. The CDR3 region is CATSDLRDGGATDTQYF. Written as DNA, the CDR3 is TGTGCCACCAGTGATTTGAGGGACGGTGGGGCCACAGATACGCAGTATTTT.

CDR3 protein: CASSEYPVGSGNTIYF. The CDR3 DNA follows: TGTGCCAGCAGTGAATACCCCGTCGGGTCGGGAAACACCATATATTTT. The chain combines TRBV6-1 with TRBJ1-3; D gene ambiguous. Trimming took off 2 bases at V and 4 bases at J, with 15 bases between the two ends. The CDR3 is 16 residues long. CDR1 and CDR2 (germline): MNHNS, SASEGT.

The rearrangement links TRBV30 to TRBJ1-5, with D possibly being TRBD1 (6 bases). The CDR3 length is 12 residues. Germline V gene lookup returns CDR1 GTSNPN and CDR2 SVGIG (reference sequence). The V end lost 1 base, the J end lost 9 bases, and 10 bases lay between the germline ends. The CDR3 DNA reads TGTGCCTGGAGTGCAGGGGAGGGGCCCCAGCATTTT. It translates to CAWSAGEGPQHF.

The CDR3 DNA sequence: TGTGCCAGCAGGGATCAGGGGAGGGGGACTGAAGCTTTCTTT. Translated: CASRDQGRGTEAFF. The chain has TRBV28 and TRBJ1-1; TRBD1 is a possible D gene (6 bases). The CDR3 length is 14 residues. V lost 6 bases and J 5 bases, leaving 16 bases between the germline ends. Germline V CDR1 and CDR2: MDHEN, SYDVKM.

This chain links TRBV28 with TRBJ1-6; no clear D gene. The CDR3 covers 17 residues. CDR1 MDHEN and CDR2 SYDVKM come from the germline V gene. V lost 3 bases to trimming and J lost 0 bases, with 12 bases between them. CDR3 DNA: TGTGCCAGCAGTTTTATCTCCCAGACCTCCTATAATTCACCCCTCCACTTT. This translates into CASSFISQTSYNSPLHF.

The chain employs TRBV28 and TRBJ1-2, with TRBD1 matching over 7 bases. V gave up 3 bases and J gave up 5 bases; unmatched junction bases: 15. Germline CDR1 MDHEN, CDR2 SYDVKM. The CDR3 loop spans 17 amino acids. CDR3 protein: CASSFHPQGELGYGYTF. The CDR3, as DNA: TGTGCCAGCAGTTTCCACCCGCAGGGGGAGCTAGGGTATGGCTACACCTTC.

The V gene is TRBV7-8, the J gene TRBJ1-5, with D tentatively TRBD1 (5 bases). Germline CDR1 and CDR2: SGHVS and FQNEAQ. Trimming left V 5 bases short and J 7 bases short, with 24 bases between. The CDR3 extends over 17 amino acids. The CDR3 spells CASSPQPGQGSVQPQHF. The CDR3 nucleotides are TGTGCCAGCAGCCCACAACCGGGGCAGGGTAGTGTGCAGCCCCAGCATTTT.

This chain uses TRBV11-2 with TRBJ2-3; D may be TRBD1 (5 bases). Germline V gene lookup returns CDR1 SGHAT and CDR2 FQNNGV. The length of the CDR3 is 17 residues. Deletions cut 5 bases from V and 4 bases from J, with 22 bases between. CDR3 in amino acids: CASSRLPTMARADTQYF. The CDR3 bases are TGTGCCAGCAGCCGACTCCCGACCATGGCCAGGGCAGATACGCAGTATTTT.

The gene calls are TRBV28 and TRBJ2-7; a weak D match, TRBD2 (6 bases). This CDR3 comprises 14 residues. V dropped 6 bases and J dropped 7 bases, with 19 bases sitting between them. Germline V gives CDR1 MDHEN, CDR2 SYDVKM. The CDR3 DNA reads TGTGCCAGCAGCTTTAGAGTGCGGGACCGGGAGCAGTACTTC. It encodes CASSFRVRDREQYF.

J is TRBJ2-5 and V is TRBV18; D is possibly TRBD1 (6 bases). Trimming left V 1 base short and J 2 bases short, with 11 bases between. Germline V CDR1 and CDR2: KGHSH, LQKENI. This CDR3 is built from 15 residues. CDR3 protein: CASSPRDRPQETQYF. As DNA, the CDR3 is TGTGCCAGCTCACCACGAGACAGGCCACAAGAGACCCAGTACTTC.

The chain has TRBV7-2 and TRBJ2-1, with 8 nucleotides matching TRBD2. Germline V lookup: CDR1 SGHTA, CDR2 FQGNSA. V trimming: 6 bases; J trimming: 7 bases; junction bases outside the gene matches: 11. CDR3 length: 15 amino acids. CDR3 protein: CASSPGGAGGNEQFF. As DNA, the CDR3 is TGTGCCAGCAGTCCGGGGGGGGCTGGGGGAAATGAGCAGTTCTTC. Full variable domain (rest looked up from reference TRBV7-2 and TRBJ2-1): GAGVSQSPSNKVTEKGKDVELRCDPISGHTALYWYRQSLGQGLEFLIYFQGNSAPDKSGLPSDRFSAERTGGSVSTLTIQRTQQEDSAVYLCASSPGGAGGNEQFFGPGTRLTVL.

This chain joins TRBV5-4 and TRBJ2-7; TRBD2 aligns across 8 bases. Trimming removed 0 bases from V and 7 bases from J; junction bases left unmatched: 15. The CDR3 runs 17 residues. Germline CDR1 reads SGHNT; CDR2 reads YYREEE (reference sequence). The CDR3 DNA is TGTGCCAGCAGCTTGGGGGACCTCTTGGCGGGAGGACGTGAGCAGTACTTC. Translated: CASSLGDLLAGGREQYF.

This chain uses TRBV5-1 with TRBJ2-2; the D is unclear. Germline V gene data show CDR1 as SGHRS and CDR2 as YFSETQ. Trimming cost V 0 bases and J 6 bases, with 15 bases left between them. The CDR3 has 16 residues. For the CDR3, the DNA is TGCGCCAGCAGCTTGGCCTGGCCGCAGTCTGCCGGGGAGCTGTTTTTT. Protein: CASSLAWPQSAGELFF. Variable domain in full (rest from reference TRBV5-1 and TRBJ2-2): KAGVTQTPRYLIKTRGQQVTLSCSPISGHRSVSWYQQTPGQGLQFLFEYFSETQRNKGNFPGRFSGRQFSNSRSEMNVSTLELGDSALYLCASSLAWPQSAGELFFGEGSRLTVL.

In the case of this clone: The germline gene is not matched at one end of the junction; a read error may be the cause. This sequence joins TRBV10-3 and TRBJ1-5, with no clear D. This CDR3 has 11 residues. Germline assignment: CDR1 ENHRY and CDR2 SYGVKD. The CDR3 region is CAISDGGPPHF. CDR3 nucleotide sequence: TGTGCCATCAGTGATGGAGGCCCCCCGCATTTT.

This clone was seen only a few times. The gene calls are TRBV18 and TRBJ2-1; D not certain. This CDR3 is 13 amino acids long. Per the germline V gene, CDR1 is KGHSH and CDR2 is LQKENI. Trimming stripped 3 bases from V and 7 bases from J, with 10 bases between. CDR3 coding DNA: TGTGCCAGCTCACCTCCGGTCGGGAATGAGCAGTTCTTC. It codes for CASSPPVGNEQFF. The entire variable domain, with the rest obtained from reference TRBV18 and TRBJ2-1, is as follows: NAGVMQNPRHLVRRRGQEARLRCSPMKGHSHVYWYRQLPEEGLKFMVYLQKENIIDESGMPKERFSAEFPKEGPSILRIQQVVRGDSAAYFCASSPPVGNEQFFGPGTRLTVL.

The J gene is TRBJ2-2, the V gene TRBV6-5; a weak D match, TRBD2 (6 bases). CDR3 length: 13 amino acids. V shed 10 bases and J shed 6 bases, with 15 bases lying between them. CDR1 is MNHEY and CDR2 is SVGAGI in the germline V gene. The CDR3 here is CATPGLRPGELFF. The CDR3 bases are TGTGCCACTCCGGGACTCCGCCCCGGGGAGCTGTTTTTT.

This clone was seen ten or more times. This chain links TRBV7-2 with TRBJ1-2; TRBD1 matches 7 bases. Germline V lookup: CDR1 SGHTA, CDR2 FQGNSA. This CDR3 comprises 14 residues. Germline trimming cut 3 bases from V and 6 bases from J; bases unmatched to any gene: 7. The CDR3 coding sequence is TGTGCCAGCAGCTTGATAACACAGGGGAATGGCTACACCTTC. Translated: CASSLITQGNGYTF.

V usage is TRBV5-8 and J usage is TRBJ1-3, with 10 positions matching TRBD1. This CDR3 is 17 amino acids long. CDR1 and CDR2 (germline): SGHTS, YDEGEE. V lost 3 bases to trimming and J lost 4 bases; unmatched junction nucleotides: 10. For the CDR3, the DNA is TGTGCCAGCAGCTCGGACAGGGGGAACGCACTCGGAAACACCATATATTTT. The encoded protein is CASSSDRGNALGNTIYF.

V is TRBV19 and J is TRBJ1-5, with 9 bases lining up with TRBD1. CDR1 LNHDA and CDR2 SQIVND come from the germline V gene (reference sequence). CDR3 length equals 16 residues. V lost 6 bases and J lost 1; bases outside the gene matches: 7. DNA for the CDR3: TGTGCCAGTAGGGACAGGGGCTATACAAGCAATCAGCCCCAGCATTTT. Encoded protein: CASRDRGYTSNQPQHF.

The gene calls are TRBV18 and TRBJ1-2; 7 nucleotides agree with TRBD1. Looked up from germline, CDR1 is KGHSH and CDR2 is LQKENI. The CDR3 is 15 amino acids. J lost 5 bases, V lost 1 base, and 7 bases had no gene match. The CDR3 is CASSPLSGTAYGYTF. The CDR3 nucleotides are TGTGCCAGCTCACCACTTTCCGGGACAGCTTATGGCTACACCTTC. Full variable domain (rest looked up from reference TRBV18 and TRBJ1-2): NAGVMQNPRHLVRRRGQEARLRCSPMKGHSHVYWYRQLPEEGLKFMVYLQKENIIDESGMPKERFSAEFPKEGPSILRIQQVVRGDSAAYFCASSPLSGTAYGYTFGSGTRLTVV.

V is TRBV3-1 (or the pseudogene TRBV3-2) and J is TRBJ1-2; a weak D match, TRBD1 (6 bases). Per germline, CDR1 LGHDT and CDR2 YNNKEL (reference sequence). CDR3 length equals 14 residues. The V gene lost 6 bases and the J gene lost 3 bases, with 14 bases spanning the gap. The CDR3 region has the DNA TGTGCCAGCAGGCGTAGTGGGGGCGACTATGGCTACACCTTC. This codes for CASRRSGGDYGYTF.

The V call is TRBV7-2, the J call TRBJ2-6; D possibly corresponds to TRBD1 (6 bases). The CDR3 spans 18 residues. V dropped 5 bases and J dropped 1 base, with 18 bases sitting between them. CDR1 SGHTA and CDR2 FQGNSA come from the germline V gene. CDR3 in DNA: TGTGCCAGCAGCCCCACACAGGGTTACCTATCTGGGGCCAACGTCCTGACTTTC. Protein product: CASSPTQGYLSGANVLTF. The full variable domain, in which reference TRBV7-2 and TRBJ2-6 provide the parts outside the CDR3, is GAGVSQSPSNKVTEKGKDVELRCDPISGHTALYWYRQSLGQGLEFLIYFQGNSAPDKSGLPSDRFSAERTGGSVSTLTIQRTQQEDSAVYLCASSPTQGYLSGANVLTFGAGSRLTVL.